One T cell receptor beta chain is described in this entry. This record belongs to a study of T-cell reconstitution after alpha-beta-depleted transplantation in children. For TCRbeta, the library was prepared with unique molecular identifiers. TCRdb re-derived calls from the PCR reads in MiXCR, one entry per CDR3 protein. Among hundreds of thousands of distinct CDR3 sequences listed, about 17% were seen once. The sequenced sample was PBMCs, mostly from graft donor cells, obtained 360 days after TCRalphabeta/CD19-depleted stem cell transplant. The source is a boy in the first two years of life who had a stem cell transplant for Wiskott-Aldrich syndrome, so the T cells may come from the graft donor.

CDR3 protein: CASSLVGGPTGELFF. Here the CDR3 DNA reads TGTGCCAGCAGCCTAGTAGGGGGCCCCACCGGGGAGCTGTTTTTT. J is TRBJ2-2 and V is TRBV28; 7 nucleotides agree with TRBD1. The CDR3 length is 15 residues. Germline CDR1 reads MDHEN; CDR2 reads SYDVKM. V gave up 6 bases and J gave up 4 bases; unmatched junction bases: 8.